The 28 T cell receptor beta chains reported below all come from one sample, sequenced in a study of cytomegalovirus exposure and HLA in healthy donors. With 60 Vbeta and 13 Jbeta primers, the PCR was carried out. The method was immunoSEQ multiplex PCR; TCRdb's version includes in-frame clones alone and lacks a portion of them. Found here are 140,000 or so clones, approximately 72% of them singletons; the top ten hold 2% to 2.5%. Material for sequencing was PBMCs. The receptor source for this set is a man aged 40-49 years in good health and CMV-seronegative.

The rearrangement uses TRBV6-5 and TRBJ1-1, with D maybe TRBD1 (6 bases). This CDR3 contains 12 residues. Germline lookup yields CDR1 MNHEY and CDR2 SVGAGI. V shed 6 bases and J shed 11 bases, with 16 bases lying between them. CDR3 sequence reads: CASSRAGGPAFF. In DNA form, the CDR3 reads TGTGCCAGCAGCCGGGCGGGGGGCCCGGCTTTCTTT.

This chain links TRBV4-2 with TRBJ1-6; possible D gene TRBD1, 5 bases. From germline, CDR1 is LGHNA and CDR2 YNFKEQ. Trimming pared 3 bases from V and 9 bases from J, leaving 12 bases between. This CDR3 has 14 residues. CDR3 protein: CASSQEGESSPLHF. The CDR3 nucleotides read TGTGCCAGCAGCCAGGAAGGGGAATCTTCACCCCTCCACTTT.

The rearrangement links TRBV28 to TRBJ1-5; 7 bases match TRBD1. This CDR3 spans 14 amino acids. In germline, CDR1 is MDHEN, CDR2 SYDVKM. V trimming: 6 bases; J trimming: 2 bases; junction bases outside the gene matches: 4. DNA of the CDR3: TGTGCCAGCAGGACAGGGCTTGGCAATCAGCCCCAGCATTTT. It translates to CASRTGLGNQPQHF.

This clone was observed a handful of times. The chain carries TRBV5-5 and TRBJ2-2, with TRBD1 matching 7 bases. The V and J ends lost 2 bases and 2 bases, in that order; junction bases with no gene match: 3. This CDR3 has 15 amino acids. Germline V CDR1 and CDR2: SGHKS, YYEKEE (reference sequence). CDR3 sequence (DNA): TGTGCCAGCAGCTTCGACAGGGTTAACACCGGGGAGCTGTTTTTT. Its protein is CASSFDRVNTGELFF.

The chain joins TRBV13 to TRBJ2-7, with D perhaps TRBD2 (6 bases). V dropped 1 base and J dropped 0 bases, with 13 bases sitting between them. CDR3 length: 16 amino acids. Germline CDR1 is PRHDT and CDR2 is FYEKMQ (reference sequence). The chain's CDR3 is CASSLDGGGSSYEQYF. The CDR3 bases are TGTGCCAGCAGCTTAGACGGTGGGGGGAGCTCCTACGAGCAGTACTTC.

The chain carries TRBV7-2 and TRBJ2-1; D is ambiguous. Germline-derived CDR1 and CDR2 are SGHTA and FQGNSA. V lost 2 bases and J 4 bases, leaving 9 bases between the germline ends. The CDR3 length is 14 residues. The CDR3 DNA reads TGTGCCAGCAGCTTAATTATACAATACAATGAGCAGTTCTTC. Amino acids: CASSLIIQYNEQFF. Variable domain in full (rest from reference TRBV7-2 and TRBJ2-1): GAGVSQSPSNKVTEKGKDVELRCDPISGHTALYWYRQSLGQGLEFLIYFQGNSAPDKSGLPSDRFSAERTGGSVSTLTIQRTQQEDSAVYLCASSLIIQYNEQFFGPGTRLTVL.

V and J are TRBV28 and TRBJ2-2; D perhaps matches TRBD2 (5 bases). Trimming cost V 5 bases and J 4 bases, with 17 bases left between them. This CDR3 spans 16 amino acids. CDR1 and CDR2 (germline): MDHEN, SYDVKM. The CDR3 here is CASSPTGFSGTGELFF. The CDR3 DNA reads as TGTGCCAGCAGTCCCACGGGATTCTCGGGCACCGGGGAGCTGTTTTTT.

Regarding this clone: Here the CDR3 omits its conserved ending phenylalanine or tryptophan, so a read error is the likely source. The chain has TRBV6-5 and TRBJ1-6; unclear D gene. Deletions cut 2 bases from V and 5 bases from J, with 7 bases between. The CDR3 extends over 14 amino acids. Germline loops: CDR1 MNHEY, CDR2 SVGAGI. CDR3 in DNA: TGTGCCAGCAGTTACCAACGGGATAATTCACCCCTCCACCTT. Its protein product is CASSYQRDNSPLHL.

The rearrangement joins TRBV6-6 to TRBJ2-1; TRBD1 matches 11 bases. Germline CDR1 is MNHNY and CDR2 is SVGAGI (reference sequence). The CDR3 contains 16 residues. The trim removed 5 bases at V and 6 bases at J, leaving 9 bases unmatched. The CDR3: CASSTSGTGGVNEQFF. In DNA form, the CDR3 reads TGTGCCAGCAGTACATCCGGGACAGGGGGAGTCAATGAGCAGTTCTTC.

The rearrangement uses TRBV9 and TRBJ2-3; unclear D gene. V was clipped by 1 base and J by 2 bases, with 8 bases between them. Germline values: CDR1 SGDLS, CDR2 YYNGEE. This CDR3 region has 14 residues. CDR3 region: CASSVNKYTDTQYF. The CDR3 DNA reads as TGTGCCAGCAGCGTAAACAAGTACACAGATACGCAGTATTTT.

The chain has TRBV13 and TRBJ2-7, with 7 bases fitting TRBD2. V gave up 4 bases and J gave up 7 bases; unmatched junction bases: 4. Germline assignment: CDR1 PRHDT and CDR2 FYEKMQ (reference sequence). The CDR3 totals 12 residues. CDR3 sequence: CASSSTSREQYF. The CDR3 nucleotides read TGTGCCAGCAGCTCGACTAGCCGAGAGCAGTACTTC.

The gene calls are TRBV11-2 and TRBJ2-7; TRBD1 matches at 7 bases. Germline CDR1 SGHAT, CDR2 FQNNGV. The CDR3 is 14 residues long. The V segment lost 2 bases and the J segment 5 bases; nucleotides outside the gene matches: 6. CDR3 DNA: TGTGCCAGCAGCTTAACTCAGGGGGTAGACGAGCAGTACTTC. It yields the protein CASSLTQGVDEQYF.

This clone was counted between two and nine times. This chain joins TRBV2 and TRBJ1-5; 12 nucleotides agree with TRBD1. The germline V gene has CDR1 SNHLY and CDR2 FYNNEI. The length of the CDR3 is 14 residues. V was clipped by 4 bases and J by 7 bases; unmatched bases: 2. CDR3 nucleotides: TGTGCCAGCAGTGGGGACAGGGGGCTCCAGCCCCAGCATTTT. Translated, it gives CASSGDRGLQPQHF.

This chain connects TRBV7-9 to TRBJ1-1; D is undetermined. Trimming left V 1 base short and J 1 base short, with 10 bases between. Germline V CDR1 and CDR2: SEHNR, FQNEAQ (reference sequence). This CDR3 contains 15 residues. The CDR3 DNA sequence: TGTGCCAGCAGCTTAGGGGCAGCAAAGAACACTGAAGCTTTCTTT. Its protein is CASSLGAAKNTEAFF.

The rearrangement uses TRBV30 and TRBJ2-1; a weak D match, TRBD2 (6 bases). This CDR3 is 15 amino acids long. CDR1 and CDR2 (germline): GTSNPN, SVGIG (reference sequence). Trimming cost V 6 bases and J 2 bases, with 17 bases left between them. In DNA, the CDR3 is TGTGCCTGCCAGTCGGGACTGGGGACCTACAATGAGCAGTTCTTC. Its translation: CACQSGLGTYNEQFF.

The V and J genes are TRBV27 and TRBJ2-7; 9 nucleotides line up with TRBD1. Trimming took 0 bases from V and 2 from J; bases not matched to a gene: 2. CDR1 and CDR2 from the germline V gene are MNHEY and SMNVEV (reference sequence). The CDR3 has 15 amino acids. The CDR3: CASSLSGQGPYEQYF. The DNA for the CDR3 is TGTGCCAGCAGTTTATCGGGACAGGGCCCCTACGAGCAGTACTTC.

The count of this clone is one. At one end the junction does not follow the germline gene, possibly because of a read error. This CDR3 is CASSYQGPNYGYPF. The DNA for the CDR3 is TGTGCCAGCAGTTACCAGGGTCCTAACTATGGCTACCCCTTC. The J gene is TRBJ1-2, the V gene TRBV6-5; tentatively, D is TRBD1 (5 bases). CDR1 and CDR2 (germline): MNHEY, SVGAGI. The CDR3 has 14 residues.

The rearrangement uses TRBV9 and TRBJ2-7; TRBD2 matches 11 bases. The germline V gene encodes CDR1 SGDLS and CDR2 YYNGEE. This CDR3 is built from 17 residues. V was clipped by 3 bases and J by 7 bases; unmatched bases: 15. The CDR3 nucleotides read TGTGCCAGCAGCGCGGGGCCGGGACTAGCGGACTCTAGTGAGCAGTACTTC. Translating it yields CASSAGPGLADSSEQYF.

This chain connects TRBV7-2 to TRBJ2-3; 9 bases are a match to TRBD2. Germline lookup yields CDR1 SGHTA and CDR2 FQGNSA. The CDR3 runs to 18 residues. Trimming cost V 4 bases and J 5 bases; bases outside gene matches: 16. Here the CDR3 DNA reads TGTGCCAGCAGCTCGTCAGGATTAGCGGGAGAACGAGGAGATACGCAGTATTTT. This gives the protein CASSSSGLAGERGDTQYF.

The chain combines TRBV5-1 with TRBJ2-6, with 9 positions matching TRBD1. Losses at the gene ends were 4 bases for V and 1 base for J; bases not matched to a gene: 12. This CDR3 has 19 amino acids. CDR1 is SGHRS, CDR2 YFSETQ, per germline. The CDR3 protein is CASSLRPGQGVSGANVLTF. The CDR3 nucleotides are TGCGCCAGCAGCCTACGACCGGGACAGGGTGTGTCTGGGGCCAACGTCCTGACTTTC.

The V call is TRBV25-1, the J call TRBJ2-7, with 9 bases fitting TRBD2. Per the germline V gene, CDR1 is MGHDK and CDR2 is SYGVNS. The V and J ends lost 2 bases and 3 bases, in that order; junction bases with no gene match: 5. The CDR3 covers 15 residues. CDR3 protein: CASSEPAGGSYEQYF. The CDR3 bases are TGTGCCAGCAGTGAACCGGCGGGAGGGAGCTACGAGCAGTACTTC.

The CDR3 DNA follows: TGTGCCAGCAGCTTAGTAGGGGGAGACACAGATACGCAGTATTTT. The encoded protein is CASSLVGGDTDTQYF. The gene calls are TRBV7-9 and TRBJ2-3, with a tentative D call TRBD1 (6 bases). Germline loops: CDR1 SEHNR, CDR2 FQNEAQ (reference sequence). The CDR3 runs 15 residues. V was shortened by 1 base and J by 2 bases, with 10 bases between the two germline ends.

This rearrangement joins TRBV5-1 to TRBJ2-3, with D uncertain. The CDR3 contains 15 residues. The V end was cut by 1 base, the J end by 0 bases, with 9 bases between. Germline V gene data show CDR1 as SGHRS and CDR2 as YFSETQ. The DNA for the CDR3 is TGCGCCAGCAGCTTGAACGAGGCCAGCACAGATACGCAGTATTTT. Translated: CASSLNEASTDTQYF.

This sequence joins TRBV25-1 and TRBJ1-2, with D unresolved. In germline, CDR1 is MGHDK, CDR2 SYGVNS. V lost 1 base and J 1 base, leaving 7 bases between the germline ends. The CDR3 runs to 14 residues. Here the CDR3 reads CASSEFGVNYGYTF. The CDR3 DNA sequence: TGTGCCAGCAGTGAATTTGGAGTTAACTATGGCTACACCTTC.

CDR3 amino acids: CASSLTGGRAAGELFF. The DNA of the CDR3 is TGTGCCAGCAGCTTAACGGGCGGGAGGGCCGCCGGGGAGCTGTTTTTT. The chain joins TRBV7-2 to TRBJ2-2; TRBD2 matches 9 bases. The CDR3 runs 16 residues. V lost 2 bases and J lost 6; bases outside the gene matches: 7. Germline loops: CDR1 SGHTA, CDR2 FQGNSA.

CDR3 in DNA: TGTGCCAGCAATGAGAGACGGGGTCTCCCCTACGAGCAGTACTTC. Its translation: CASNERRGLPYEQYF. The chain joins TRBV2 to TRBJ2-7; possible D gene TRBD2, 5 bases. The V gene lost 7 bases and the J gene lost 2 bases, with 18 bases spanning the gap. Germline V gene sequence: CDR1 SNHLY, CDR2 FYNNEI. The length of the CDR3 is 15 residues.

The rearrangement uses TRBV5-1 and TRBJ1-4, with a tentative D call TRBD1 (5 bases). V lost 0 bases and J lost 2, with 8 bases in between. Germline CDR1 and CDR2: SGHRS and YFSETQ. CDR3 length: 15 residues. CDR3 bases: TGCGCCAGCAGCTTGGCCGGGGGGACTAATGAAAAACTGTTTTTT. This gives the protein CASSLAGGTNEKLFF.

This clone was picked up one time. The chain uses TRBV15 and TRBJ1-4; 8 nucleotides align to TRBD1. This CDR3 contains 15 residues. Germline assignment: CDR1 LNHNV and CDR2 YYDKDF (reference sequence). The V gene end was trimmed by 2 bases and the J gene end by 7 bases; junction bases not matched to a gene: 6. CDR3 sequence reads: CATSRNRGIGEKLFF. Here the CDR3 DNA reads TGTGCCACCAGCAGAAACAGGGGGATCGGTGAAAAACTGTTTTTT.